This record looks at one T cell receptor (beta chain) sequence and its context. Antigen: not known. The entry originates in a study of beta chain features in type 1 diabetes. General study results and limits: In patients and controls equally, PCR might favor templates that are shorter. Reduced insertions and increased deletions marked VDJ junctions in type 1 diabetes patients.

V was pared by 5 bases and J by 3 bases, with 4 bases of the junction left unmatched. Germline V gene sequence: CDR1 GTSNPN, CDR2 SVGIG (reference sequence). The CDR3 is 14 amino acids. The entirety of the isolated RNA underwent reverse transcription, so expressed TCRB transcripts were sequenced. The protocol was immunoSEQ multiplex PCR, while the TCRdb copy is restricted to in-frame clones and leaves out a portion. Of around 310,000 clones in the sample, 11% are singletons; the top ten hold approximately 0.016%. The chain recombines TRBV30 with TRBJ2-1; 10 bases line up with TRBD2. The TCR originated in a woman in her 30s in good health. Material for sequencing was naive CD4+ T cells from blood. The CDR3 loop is CAWREREGYNEQFF. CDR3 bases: TGTGCCTGGCGTGAGCGGGAGGGCTACAATGAGCAGTTCTTC.